Below, 12 T cell receptor beta chains from the same sample are listed, as sequenced in a study of blood T cells in healthy people across ages. Primed by a sample-barcoded 5' primer and a J-beta primer mix, a second PCR proceeded for roughly 6 to 12 cycles. TCRdb passed the 5' RACE reads through MiXCR, listing each CDR3 protein once. Counted here are hundreds of thousands of distinct CDR3 sequences, roughly 45% occurring once; the ten biggest clones make up around a fifth. The source material was blood. The receptors derive from a woman in her fifties or sixties in good health.

Comments on this clonotype: One end of the junction does not line up with germline, which may come from a read error. The chain employs TRBV15 and TRBJ1-2; no definite D call. Germline CDR1 and CDR2: LNHNV and YYDKDF (reference sequence). The CDR3 contains 14 residues. The CDR3 DNA follows: TGTACCACCAGCAGAGATCTAGGTGGTCTAGGCTACACCTTC. Amino acid sequence: CTTSRDLGGLGYTF.

The rearrangement links TRBV20-1 to TRBJ1-6; D is possibly TRBD1 (5 bases). Trimming removed 6 bases at V and 8 bases at J, with 11 bases between. Germline V gives CDR1 DFQATT, CDR2 SNEGSKA (reference sequence). CDR3 size: 12 residues. The CDR3 sequence: CSAGTVDSPLHF. The CDR3 region has the DNA TGCAGTGCCGGGACGGTAGATTCACCCCTCCACTTT.

The chain's CDR3 is CASSGSGDRAHNEQFF. The CDR3 DNA follows: TGTGCCAGCAGCGGCTCAGGTGATAGGGCACACAATGAGCAGTTCTTC. The chain couples TRBV9 to TRBJ2-1, with no clear D. Germline V gives CDR1 SGDLS, CDR2 YYNGEE. V was trimmed by 3 bases and J by 5 bases, leaving 18 bases between them. This CDR3 region has 16 residues.

The chain uses TRBV7-3 and TRBJ2-1; 8 nucleotides line up with TRBD2. After removal of 5 bases from V and 5 bases from J, the junction contained 11 bases not matched to a gene. The CDR3 has 16 residues. Per germline, CDR1 SGHTA and CDR2 FQGTGA. The DNA for the CDR3 is TGTGCCAGCAGCGCCCGGGTAGCGGGGTCACACAATGAGCAGTTCTTC. It encodes CASSARVAGSHNEQFF.

The chain uses TRBV6-5 and TRBJ2-1, with 12 bases lining up with TRBD2. J was trimmed by 8 bases and V by 4 bases; bases with no gene match: 21. The CDR3 runs 20 residues. The V gene's germline CDR1 is MNHEY and CDR2 SVGAGI. The DNA for the CDR3 is TGTGCCAGCAGTTTCCTGACTAGCGGGGGCCTAGGTTTGGTTCACGATGAGCAGTTCTTC. Protein sequence: CASSFLTSGGLGLVHDEQFF.

The genes are TRBV12-3 or TRBV12-4 and TRBJ2-3; 7 nucleotides match TRBD1. CDR3 length equals 14 residues. V lost 5 bases, J lost 2 bases, and 4 bases stayed unmatched. Written as DNA, the CDR3 is TGTGCCAGCAGTACTGGACAGGACACAGATACGCAGTATTTT. Its translation: CASSTGQDTDTQYF.

Remarks on this clonotype: A read error may account for a junction end that differs from germline. V gene TRBV5-1 combines with J gene TRBJ1-1; the D is unclear. The CDR3 has 13 amino acids. The germline V gene has CDR1 SGHRS and CDR2 YFSETQ. The CDR3 loop reads CTSSCSGEIEAFF. CDR3 DNA: TGCACCAGCAGCTGCAGCGGTGAGATTGAAGCTTTCTTT.

The chain is built from TRBV7-2 and TRBJ2-1; 8 nucleotides agree with TRBD2. The V gene's germline CDR1 is SGHTA and CDR2 FQGNSA. The CDR3 covers 16 residues. The J segment lost 3 bases and the V segment lost 4 bases, leaving 8 bases of the junction unmatched. The CDR3 protein is CASSSQAGVSYNEQFF. CDR3 bases: TGTGCCAGCAGCTCACAAGCGGGAGTCAGCTACAATGAGCAGTTCTTC.

The V call is TRBV7-9, the J call TRBJ2-1; 9 nucleotides match TRBD2. The CDR3 sequence is 16 residues long. V lost 4 bases, J lost 5 bases, and 9 bases stayed unmatched. Per the germline V gene, CDR1 is SEHNR and CDR2 is FQNEAQ (reference sequence). CDR3 protein: CASSWFSGGIHNEQFF. CDR3 coding DNA: TGTGCCAGCAGCTGGTTCAGCGGGGGGATTCACAATGAGCAGTTCTTC. Full variable domain (missing parts from reference TRBV7-9 and TRBJ2-1): DTGVSQNPRHKITKRGQNVTFRCDPISEHNRLYWYRQTLGQGPEFLTYFQNEAQLEKSRLLSDRFSAERPKGSFSTLEIQRTEQGDSAMYLCASSWFSGGIHNEQFFGPGTRLTVL.

Details on this clonotype: A read error may explain this, as a much larger clone is one base away. The J gene is TRBJ1-3, the V gene TRBV5-1; D ambiguous. Germline loops: CDR1 SGHRS, CDR2 YFSETQ. The CDR3 contains 14 residues. CDR3 nucleotides: TGCGCCAGCAGCGGAGCGAACTCTGGAAACGCCATATATTTT. Residues: CASSGANSGNAIYF.

Comment on this clonotype: Germline and junction disagree at one end, which may indicate a read error. V and J are TRBV4-2 and TRBJ1-1, with 7 bases aligning to TRBD1. From germline, CDR1 is LGHNA and CDR2 YNFKEQ. This CDR3 has 16 residues. In DNA form, the CDR3 reads TGTGTCAGCAGCCAGAGAGGTCAGGGGGTGATCACTGAAGCTTTCTTT. Translated: CVSSQRGQGVITEAFF.

This clonotype turned up a few times. The chain employs TRBV11-2 and TRBJ1-1; the D gene is possibly TRBD1 (6 bases). V was shortened by 5 bases and J by 5 bases, with 15 bases between the two germline ends. The CDR3 is made up of 14 amino acids. The germline CDR1 and CDR2 sequences are SGHAT and FQNNGV. The DNA for the CDR3 is TGTGCCAGCAGCGCAACAGGGAGCGGGACTGAAGCTTTCTTT. Translated, it gives CASSATGSGTEAFF.